The 5 T cell receptor beta chains below all came from one sample that was sequenced in a study of CD8 T cells in ankylosing spondylitis. Notes on the study in general: Roughly eight highly homologous variants made up a TCR beta motif that seemed to typify ankylosing spondylitis blood.

Antigens for these TCRs are unknown. One entry per CDR3 protein, called by TCRdb with MiXCR from the 5' RACE reads. The sample contains 200,000 to 250,000 distinct CDR3 sequences, around 17% of which appear only once. The sequencing sample was made of blood, either unsorted or a sorted T cell fraction (not recorded which). The receptors derive from a male donor with ankylosing spondylitis.

This clonotype was detected ten times or more. The genes are TRBV28 and TRBJ1-5; no clear D gene. The CDR3 has 15 residues. V lost 3 bases to trimming and J lost 0 bases, with 9 bases between them. The germline V gene has CDR1 MDHEN and CDR2 SYDVKM. The CDR3 DNA sequence: TGTGCCAGCAGTTTTCGCGTCTATAGCAATCAGCCCCAGCATTTT. Residues: CASSFRVYSNQPQHF.

V is TRBV19 and J is TRBJ2-1; no reliable D call. This CDR3 region has 13 residues. The V end lost 7 bases, the J end lost 7 bases, and 14 bases lay between the germline ends. Germline V CDR1 and CDR2: LNHDA, SQIVND (reference sequence). The chain's CDR3 is CASTTYHGNEQFF. The CDR3 coding sequence is TGTGCCAGTACCACTTATCATGGGAATGAGCAGTTCTTC.

The gene calls are TRBV24-1 and TRBJ2-1; a possible D gene is TRBD1 (6 bases). The germline V and J ends were trimmed by 7 bases and 6 bases, with 12 bases remaining between them. The CDR3 sequence is 13 residues long. Germline assignment: CDR1 KGHDR and CDR2 SFDVKD. This CDR3 reads CATRGAGGNEQFF. Here the CDR3 DNA reads TGTGCCACCAGGGGGGCGGGTGGCAATGAGCAGTTCTTC.

There are a few counts of this clonotype. The chain is built from TRBV9 and TRBJ2-1, with 11 bases lining up with TRBD2. In germline, CDR1 is SGDLS, CDR2 YYNGEE. V was clipped by 0 bases and J by 0 bases; unmatched bases: 8. This CDR3 has 19 residues. The CDR3 loop reads CASSVGASGRLSSYNEQFF. The CDR3, as DNA: TGTGCCAGCAGCGTAGGGGCTAGCGGGAGGTTGAGCTCCTACAATGAGCAGTTCTTC.

The chain combines TRBV27 with TRBJ2-7; D is perhaps TRBD1 (6 bases). The germline V gene has CDR1 MNHEY and CDR2 SMNVEV (reference sequence). Trimming stripped 7 bases from V and 2 bases from J, with 18 bases between. CDR3 size: 15 residues. The CDR3 sequence is CASMPTGPTTYEQYF. CDR3 nucleotide sequence: TGTGCCAGCATGCCGACAGGACCAACGACCTACGAGCAGTACTTC.